This TCR beta chain was identified in a study of beta chain features in type 1 diabetes. Germline V gene sequence: CDR1 LNHNV, CDR2 YYDKDF (reference sequence). The CDR3 runs to 17 residues. V was shortened by 0 bases and J by 7 bases, with 19 bases between the two germline ends. Every bit of the isolated RNA underwent reverse transcription, so sequencing read expressed TCRB transcripts. Here immunoSEQ multiplex PCR was the method, and the copy in TCRdb shows in-frame clones only, minus some. The sample consists of 250,000 to 300,000 clones, approximately 8.1% of them appearing once. The clonotype comes from a woman younger than 35 in good health. This chain connects TRBV15 to TRBJ2-1; TRBD1 is a possible D gene (7 bases). The sequenced sample was central memory CD4+ T cells from blood. Written as DNA, the CDR3 is TGTGCCACCAGCAGAGAAATTCAGGGGGGAGTTGGGAATGAGCAGTTCTTC. Translated, it gives CATSREIQGGVGNEQFF.